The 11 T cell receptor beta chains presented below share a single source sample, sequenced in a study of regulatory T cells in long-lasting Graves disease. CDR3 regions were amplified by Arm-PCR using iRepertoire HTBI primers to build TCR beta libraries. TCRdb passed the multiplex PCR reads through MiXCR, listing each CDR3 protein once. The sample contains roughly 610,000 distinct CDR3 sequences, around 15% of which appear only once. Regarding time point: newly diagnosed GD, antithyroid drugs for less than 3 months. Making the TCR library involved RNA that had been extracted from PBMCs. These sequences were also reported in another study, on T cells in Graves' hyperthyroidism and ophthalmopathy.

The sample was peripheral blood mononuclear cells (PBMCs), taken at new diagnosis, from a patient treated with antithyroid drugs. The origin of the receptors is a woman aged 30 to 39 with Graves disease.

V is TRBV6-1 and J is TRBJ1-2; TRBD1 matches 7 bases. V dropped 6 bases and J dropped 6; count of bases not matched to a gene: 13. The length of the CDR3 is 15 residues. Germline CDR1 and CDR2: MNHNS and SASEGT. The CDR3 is CASSFRDSKTNGYTF. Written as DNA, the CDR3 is TGTGCCAGCAGCTTCCGGGACAGCAAAACTAATGGCTACACCTTC.

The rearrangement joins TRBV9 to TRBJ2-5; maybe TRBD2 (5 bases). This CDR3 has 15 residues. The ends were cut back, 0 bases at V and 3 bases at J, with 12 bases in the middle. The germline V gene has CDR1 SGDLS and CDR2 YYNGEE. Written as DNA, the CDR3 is TGTGCCAGCAGCGTAGCTCCGGACTTAAAAGAGACCCAGTACTTC. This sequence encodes CASSVAPDLKETQYF.

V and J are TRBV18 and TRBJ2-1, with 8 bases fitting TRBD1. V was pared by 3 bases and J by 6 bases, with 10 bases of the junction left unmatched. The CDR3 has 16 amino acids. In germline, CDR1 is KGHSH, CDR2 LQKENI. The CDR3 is CASSPDPGGQGNEQFF. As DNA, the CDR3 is TGTGCCAGCTCACCGGATCCGGGTGGACAGGGCAATGAGCAGTTCTTC.

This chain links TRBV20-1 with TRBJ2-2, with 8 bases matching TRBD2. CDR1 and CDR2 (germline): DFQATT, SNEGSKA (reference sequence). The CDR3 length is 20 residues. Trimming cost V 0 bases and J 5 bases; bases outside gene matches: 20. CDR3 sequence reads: CSARDVPNPGTRTKTGELFF. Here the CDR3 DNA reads TGCAGTGCTAGAGATGTCCCCAACCCCGGGACTAGGACCAAGACCGGGGAGCTGTTTTTT.

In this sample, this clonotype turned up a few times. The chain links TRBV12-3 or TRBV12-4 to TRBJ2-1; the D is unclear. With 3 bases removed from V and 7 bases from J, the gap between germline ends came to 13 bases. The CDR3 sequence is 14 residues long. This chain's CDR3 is CASSFWSTSNEQFF. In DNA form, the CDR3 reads TGTGCCAGCAGTTTCTGGTCCACCTCGAATGAGCAGTTCTTC.

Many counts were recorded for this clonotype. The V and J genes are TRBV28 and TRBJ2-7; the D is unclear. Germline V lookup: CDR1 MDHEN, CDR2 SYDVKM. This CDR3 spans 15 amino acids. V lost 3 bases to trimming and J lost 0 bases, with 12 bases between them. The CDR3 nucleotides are TGTGCCAGCAGTTTGACGTCACCTCCCTCCTACGAGCAGTACTTC. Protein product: CASSLTSPPSYEQYF.

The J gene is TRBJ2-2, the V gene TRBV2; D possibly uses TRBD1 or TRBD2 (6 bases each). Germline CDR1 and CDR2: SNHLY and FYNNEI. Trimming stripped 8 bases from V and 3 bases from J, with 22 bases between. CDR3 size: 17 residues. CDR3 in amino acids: CASLPPGGAGDTGELFF. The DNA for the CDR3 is TGTGCCAGCCTCCCACCCGGCGGGGCAGGGGACACCGGGGAGCTGTTTTTT.

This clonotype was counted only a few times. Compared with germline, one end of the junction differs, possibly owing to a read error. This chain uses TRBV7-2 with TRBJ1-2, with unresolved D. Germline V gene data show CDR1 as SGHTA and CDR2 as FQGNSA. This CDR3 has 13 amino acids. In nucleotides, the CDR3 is TGTGCCAGCAGCTTAGCCGGTTTGAATGGCCACACCTTC. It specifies CASSLAGLNGHTF. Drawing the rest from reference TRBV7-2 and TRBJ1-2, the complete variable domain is GAGVSQSPSNKVTEKGKDVELRCDPISGHTALYWYRQSLGQGLEFLIYFQGNSAPDKSGLPSDRFSAERTGGSVSTLTIQRTQQEDSAVYLCASSLAGLNGHTFGSGTRLTVV.

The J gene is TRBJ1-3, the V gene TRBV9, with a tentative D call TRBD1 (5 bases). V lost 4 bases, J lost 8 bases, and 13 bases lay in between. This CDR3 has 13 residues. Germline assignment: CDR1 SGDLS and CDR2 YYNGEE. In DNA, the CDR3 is TGTGCCAGCAGCATGGGAGAGACAGACACCATATATTTT. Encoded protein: CASSMGETDTIYF.

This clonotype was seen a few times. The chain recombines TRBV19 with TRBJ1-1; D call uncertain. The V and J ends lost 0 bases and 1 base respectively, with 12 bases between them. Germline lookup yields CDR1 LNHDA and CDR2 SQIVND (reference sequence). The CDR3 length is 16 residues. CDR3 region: CASSIDRSLGNTEAFF. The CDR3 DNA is TGTGCCAGTAGTATAGACAGAAGCCTGGGGAACACTGAAGCTTTCTTT.

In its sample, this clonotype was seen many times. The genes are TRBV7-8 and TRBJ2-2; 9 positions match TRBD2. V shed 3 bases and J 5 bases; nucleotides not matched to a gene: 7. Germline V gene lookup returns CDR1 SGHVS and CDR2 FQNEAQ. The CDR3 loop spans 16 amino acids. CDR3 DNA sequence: TGTGCCAGCAGCTTCTTAGCGGGAGTGGGAACCGGGGAGCTGTTTTTT. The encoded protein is CASSFLAGVGTGELFF.